Presented here are 30 T cell receptor beta chains from one specimen sequenced in a study of blood T cell repertoires in COVID-19 (dated by TCRdb to between 2020 and 2021). Libraries were made using the immunoSEQ multiplex PCR assay. Imported from immuneACCESS, the table was reduced by TCRdb to in-frame sequences with V and J called. These copies leave out some clones; in studies compared against another copy, an unresolved V gene accounts for under half, and the cause of the remainder is not known. Recorded for this sample are about 380,000 clones; over 65% of them occurred a single time. 1.1% of the sample is held by the ten biggest clonotypes. Sequenced: peripheral blood. The receptors originated from a human donor with acute or convalescent COVID-19. The donor label of this sample is uncertain.

The chain has TRBV2 and TRBJ1-3; TRBD1 might be the D (5 bases). The CDR3 covers 16 residues. The V end lost 4 bases, the J end lost 4 bases, and 17 bases lay between the germline ends. CDR1 is SNHLY, CDR2 FYNNEI, per germline. The CDR3 sequence: CASSGAGPWGGNTIYF. The CDR3 nucleotides are TGTGCCAGCAGTGGTGCGGGACCATGGGGAGGAAACACCATATATTTT.

V is TRBV6-5 and J is TRBJ1-2; the D gene is possibly TRBD1 (6 bases). This CDR3 is built from 15 residues. Trimming shortened V by 5 bases and J by 5 bases, and 18 bases separated the two germline ends. In germline, CDR1 is MNHEY, CDR2 SVGAGI. The chain's CDR3 is CASSQRGQRLYGYTF. The CDR3, as DNA: TGTGCCAGCAGTCAAAGAGGACAGAGACTTTATGGCTACACCTTC.

The chain combines TRBV6-5 with TRBJ2-2; D remains ambiguous. The ends were cut back, 11 bases at V and 0 bases at J, with 10 bases in the middle. From germline, CDR1 is MNHEY and CDR2 SVGAGI. This CDR3 spans 13 amino acids. In DNA form, the CDR3 reads TGTGCCGGTTACAACGCGAACACCGGGGAGCTGTTTTTT. Translation: CAGYNANTGELFF.

The chain links TRBV5-4 to TRBJ1-2; D perhaps matches TRBD1 (5 bases). Germline CDR1 reads SGHNT; CDR2 reads YYREEE (reference sequence). V lost 3 bases, J lost 9 bases, and 12 bases lay in between. This CDR3 is built from 12 residues. For the CDR3, the DNA is TGTGCCAGCAGCTATCAGGGTTCTCGCTACACCTTC. As protein: CASSYQGSRYTF. The whole variable domain, filled in from reference TRBV5-4 and TRBJ1-2, reads ETGVTQSPTHLIKTRGQQVTLRCSSQSGHNTVSWYQQALGQGPQFIFQYYREEENGRGNFPPRFSGLQFPNYSSELNVNALELDDSALYLCASSYQGSRYTFGSGTRLTVV.

This rearrangement joins TRBV28 to TRBJ1-4; no definite D call. V was pared by 2 bases and J by 0 bases, with 7 bases between. CDR1 is MDHEN and CDR2 is SYDVKM in the germline V gene. The CDR3 totals 15 residues. CDR3 in amino acids: CASSLRGATNEKLFF. The CDR3 nucleotides are TGTGCCAGCAGTTTACGGGGAGCAACTAATGAAAAACTGTTTTTT.

The chain recombines TRBV20-1 with TRBJ2-7; D is unclear. CDR3 length: 10 residues. The germline V and J ends were trimmed by 3 bases and 5 bases, with 5 bases remaining between them. Germline V lookup: CDR1 DFQATT, CDR2 SNEGSKA (reference sequence). The CDR3 DNA reads TGCAGTGCTAGTCTACACGAGCAGTACTTC. The encoded protein is CSASLHEQYF.

V is TRBV7-8 and J is TRBJ1-4; a weak D match, TRBD1 (5 bases). V gave up 6 bases and J gave up 2 bases, with 10 bases separating them. The length of the CDR3 is 14 residues. Germline loops: CDR1 SGHVS, CDR2 FQNEAQ. CDR3 sequence: CASRQGSTNEKLFF. The CDR3 DNA sequence: TGTGCCAGCAGGCAGGGTAGTACTAATGAAAAACTGTTTTTT.

The chain uses TRBV27 and TRBJ2-7; D is possibly TRBD1 (6 bases). The CDR3 contains 17 residues. The V and J ends lost 6 bases and 2 bases respectively, with 23 bases between them. In germline, CDR1 is MNHEY, CDR2 SMNVEV (reference sequence). In DNA form, the CDR3 reads TGTGCCAGCAGGAAGCACCTCGGGCAGGGGCAAACCTACGAGCAGTACTTC. It translates to CASRKHLGQGQTYEQYF.

The chain is built from TRBV15 and TRBJ2-3, with 14 bases identical to TRBD2. Trimming cost V 1 base and J 3 bases; bases outside gene matches: 6. Germline CDR1 LNHNV, CDR2 YYDKDF (reference sequence). The CDR3 covers 18 residues. DNA for the CDR3: TGTGCCACCAGCAGAGTGGGACTAGCGGGAGAGAGAACAGATACGCAGTATTTT. Translated: CATSRVGLAGERTDTQYF. The full variable domain, with the rest looked up from reference TRBV15 and TRBJ2-3, is DAMVIQNPRYQVTQFGKPVTLSCSQTLNHNVMYWYQQKSSQAPKLLFHYYDKDFNNEADTPDNFQSRRPNTSFCFLDIRSPGLGDTAMYLCATSRVGLAGERTDTQYFGPGTRLTVL.

The rearrangement uses TRBV5-1 and TRBJ1-2; D gene unclear. Germline CDR1 reads SGHRS; CDR2 reads YFSETQ. Deletions cut 4 bases from V and 5 bases from J, with 21 bases between. The CDR3 is 16 residues long. CDR3 sequence: CASSLIGRLPEYGYTF. DNA for the CDR3: TGCGCCAGCAGCCTCATCGGCAGACTCCCAGAGTATGGCTACACCTTC.

The V call is TRBV5-8, the J call TRBJ2-2; a weak D match, TRBD1 (5 bases). The germline V and J ends were trimmed by 4 bases and 5 bases, with 18 bases remaining between them. The CDR3 sequence is 16 residues long. CDR1 is SGHTS and CDR2 is YDEGEE in the germline V gene. The DNA for the CDR3 is TGTGCCAGCAGCCAATCCTCGACAGTTCGAACCGGGGAGCTGTTTTTT. This gives the protein CASSQSSTVRTGELFF.

The chain uses TRBV13 and TRBJ1-1; D ambiguous. This CDR3 spans 10 amino acids. Trimming removed 3 bases at V and 6 bases at J, with 2 bases between. CDR1 and CDR2 from the germline V gene are PRHDT and FYEKMQ (reference sequence). The CDR3 sequence is CASSFAEAFF. In nucleotides, the CDR3 is TGTGCCAGCAGCTTCGCTGAAGCTTTCTTT.

This clone was counted between two and nine times. The V and J genes are TRBV6-2 or TRBV6-3 and TRBJ2-6, with D maybe TRBD2 (5 bases). This CDR3 is 15 amino acids long. Germline V gene data show CDR1 as MNHEY and CDR2 as SVGEGT. V was trimmed by 2 bases and J by 0 bases, leaving 5 bases between them. CDR3 nucleotide sequence: TGTGCCAGCAGTTACGGGAGCTCTGGGGCCAACGTCCTGACTTTC. Its protein product is CASSYGSSGANVLTF.

This chain uses TRBV6-5 with TRBJ1-5; no reliable D call. The CDR3 contains 13 residues. V lost 7 bases to trimming and J lost 9 bases, with 16 bases between them. Germline loops: CDR1 MNHEY, CDR2 SVGAGI. This chain's CDR3 is CASTPQPRGPQHF. CDR3 coding DNA: TGTGCCAGCACCCCTCAACCTCGGGGGCCCCAGCATTTT.

The chain joins TRBV7-2 to TRBJ2-2, with D perhaps TRBD1 (5 bases). The germline V gene encodes CDR1 SGHTA and CDR2 FQGNSA. The CDR3 consists of 15 residues. Trimming left V 4 bases short and J 2 bases short, with 11 bases between. The CDR3 nucleotides read TGTGCCAGCAGCTGGGCAGGGCAAAACACCGGGGAGCTGTTTTTT. Its protein product is CASSWAGQNTGELFF.

This chain links TRBV11-2 with TRBJ1-6; D possibly corresponds to TRBD1 (5 bases). Germline V lookup: CDR1 SGHAT, CDR2 FQNNGV. Trimming shortened V by 1 base and J by 7 bases, and 14 bases separated the two germline ends. The CDR3 runs to 16 residues. The chain's CDR3 is CASSLGAGRVNSPLHF. The CDR3 DNA follows: TGTGCCAGCAGCTTAGGGGCAGGGAGGGTGAATTCACCCCTCCACTTT.

The chain joins TRBV18 to TRBJ1-4; 9 positions agree with TRBD1. The CDR3 spans 15 residues. V trimming: 5 bases; J trimming: 8 bases; junction bases outside the gene matches: 9. Per the germline V gene, CDR1 is KGHSH and CDR2 is LQKENI. CDR3 sequence reads: CASSDSTGGAEKLFF. The CDR3, as DNA: TGTGCCAGCTCAGACTCGACAGGGGGGGCCGAAAAACTGTTTTTT.

The CDR3 here is CASSLREPEGQFF. The DNA of the CDR3 is TGCGCCAGCAGCTTGAGGGAGCCTGAGGGGCAGTTCTTC. V and J are TRBV5-1 and TRBJ2-1, with D possibly being TRBD2 (5 bases). Germline V gene lookup returns CDR1 SGHRS and CDR2 YFSETQ. The CDR3 covers 13 residues. V dropped 1 base and J dropped 12 bases, with 14 bases sitting between them. Filled out from reference TRBV5-1 and TRBJ2-1, the complete variable domain reads KAGVTQTPRYLIKTRGQQVTLSCSPISGHRSVSWYQQTPGQGLQFLFEYFSETQRNKGNFPGRFSGRQFSNSRSEMNVSTLELGDSALYLCASSLREPEGQFFGPGTRLTVL.

In its sample, this clone was seen a few times. The rearrangement uses TRBV6-2 or TRBV6-3 and TRBJ1-6; 9 bases match TRBD1. CDR1 is MNHEY, CDR2 SVGEGT, per germline. V lost 2 bases to trimming and J lost 7 bases; unmatched junction nucleotides: 3. This CDR3 region has 15 residues. DNA of the CDR3: TGTGCCAGCAGTTACGGGACAGGGAGCAATTCACCCCTCCACTTT. It encodes CASSYGTGSNSPLHF.

This chain links TRBV5-5 with TRBJ1-1; TRBD1 might be the D (6 bases). This CDR3 region has 15 residues. The germline V gene encodes CDR1 SGHKS and CDR2 YYEKEE (reference sequence). V was pared by 1 base and J by 1 base, with 11 bases between. The CDR3 bases are TGTGCCAGCAGCTTGACAGGGCAGAAGAACACTGAAGCTTTCTTT. This translates into CASSLTGQKNTEAFF.

The gene calls are TRBV27 and TRBJ1-5; weak D call: TRBD1 (6 bases). V gave up 4 bases and J gave up 7 bases, with 14 bases separating them. Germline V gene sequence: CDR1 MNHEY, CDR2 SMNVEV (reference sequence). The CDR3 contains 14 residues. CDR3 nucleotides: TGTGCCAGCAGTTGGGGGCCGAGGGGCCAGCCCCAGCATTTT. Its translation: CASSWGPRGQPQHF.

The chain is built from TRBV15 and TRBJ2-2; 11 bases map to TRBD2. The CDR3 sequence is 16 residues long. Unmatched junction bases numbered 5, after V lost 3 bases and J lost 5 bases. The germline V gene has CDR1 LNHNV and CDR2 YYDKDF (reference sequence). CDR3 residues: CATSRIAGGPTGELFF. Written as DNA, the CDR3 is TGTGCCACCAGCAGGATAGCGGGGGGGCCGACCGGGGAGCTGTTTTTT.

The rearrangement uses TRBV15 and TRBJ1-3, with D possibly being TRBD1 (6 bases). The germline V gene encodes CDR1 LNHNV and CDR2 YYDKDF (reference sequence). The V gene lost 1 base and the J gene lost 4 bases, with 14 bases spanning the gap. The CDR3 runs 16 residues. CDR3 in amino acids: CATSRALQGFGNTIYF. In DNA, the CDR3 is TGTGCCACCAGCAGAGCCTTACAGGGTTTCGGAAACACCATATATTTT. The full variable domain, rest sourced from reference TRBV15 and TRBJ1-3, is DAMVIQNPRYQVTQFGKPVTLSCSQTLNHNVMYWYQQKSSQAPKLLFHYYDKDFNNEADTPDNFQSRRPNTSFCFLDIRSPGLGDTAMYLCATSRALQGFGNTIYFGEGSWLTVV.

V is TRBV10-3 and J is TRBJ2-1; TRBD2 agrees at 7 bases. The CDR3 sequence is 15 residues long. CDR1 is ENHRY, CDR2 SYGVKD, per germline. Losses at the gene ends were 4 bases for V and 0 bases for J; bases not matched to a gene: 3. CDR3 protein: CAISGAGSSYNEQFF. The CDR3 nucleotides are TGTGCCATCAGTGGAGCGGGGAGCTCCTACAATGAGCAGTTCTTC.

V gene TRBV15 combines with J gene TRBJ2-3; 10 bases align to TRBD2. Looked up from germline, CDR1 is LNHNV and CDR2 is YYDKDF (reference sequence). This CDR3 has 17 residues. V dropped 2 bases and J dropped 1; count of bases not matched to a gene: 6. The CDR3 reads CATSRSYGTSGTDTQYF. In DNA, the CDR3 is TGTGCCACCAGCAGATCCTACGGGACTAGCGGCACAGATACGCAGTATTTT.

V and J are TRBV7-9 and TRBJ2-2; possibly TRBD1 for D (5 bases). Trimming pared 2 bases from V and 4 bases from J, leaving 23 bases between. Per the germline V gene, CDR1 is SEHNR and CDR2 is FQNEAQ (reference sequence). This CDR3 is 19 amino acids long. The CDR3 loop reads CASSLWLSQGWVGTGELFF. Here the CDR3 DNA reads TGTGCCAGCAGCTTATGGCTCTCGCAGGGTTGGGTAGGCACCGGGGAGCTGTTTTTT.

In this sample, this clone turned up once. The chain employs TRBV3-1 (or the pseudogene TRBV3-2) and TRBJ1-2; D possibly corresponds to TRBD1 (6 bases). Germline CDR1 LGHDT, CDR2 YNNKEL (reference sequence). The CDR3 contains 15 residues. V gave up 4 bases and J gave up 9 bases, with 21 bases separating them. For the CDR3, the DNA is TGTGCCAGCAGCCCACCGGACAGACTTTTTCCCAGCTACACCTTC. Translating it yields CASSPPDRLFPSYTF.

This clone was detected once. The chain recombines TRBV12-3 or TRBV12-4 with TRBJ2-3; 9 nucleotides match TRBD1. The CDR3 loop spans 13 amino acids. Trimming removed 10 bases from V and 4 bases from J; junction bases left unmatched: 6. The CDR3 is CAITGTGSDTQYF. DNA for the CDR3: TGTGCCATCACCGGGACAGGGTCAGATACGCAGTATTTT.

The chain combines TRBV10-1 with TRBJ1-2, with D hard to call. The CDR3 covers 15 residues. The germline V and J ends were trimmed by 2 bases and 4 bases, with 14 bases remaining between them. Germline assignment: CDR1 WNHNN and CDR2 SYGVQD (reference sequence). Written as DNA, the CDR3 is TGCGCCAGCAGTGAGCAGGTCGGAAATCGCTATGGCTACACCTTC. It encodes CASSEQVGNRYGYTF.

The chain recombines TRBV5-1 with TRBJ2-2; perhaps TRBD2 as D (6 bases). Trimming pared 2 bases from V and 7 bases from J, leaving 9 bases between. CDR1 and CDR2 (germline): SGHRS, YFSETQ. The CDR3 has 13 residues. The CDR3 DNA follows: TGCGCCAGCAGCTTTTTGCGGGGCGGGGAGCTGTTTTTT. Translation: CASSFLRGGELFF.